A selection of T cell receptor beta chains follows, all from one sample in a study of shared T cell receptors in the human thymus. Generated by immunoSEQ multiplex PCR, the TCRdb table keeps only in-frame clones and is missing some. Counted here are about 660,000 clones, more than 70% occurring once; the ten biggest clones make up roughly 0.0094%. A further study also used this sample, focusing on human thymus T cells.

The sequenced material came from thymocytes. The receptor set was obtained from a boy under two years old with a congenital heart defect. Both conserved end residues are part of each CDR3. The order of the fields is V gene, D gene, J gene, clone size, CDR3 protein, CDR3 DNA. A D gene is named only where the DNA matches it firmly. Only part of the rows carry a size: once, few, many, or a class if the clone is expanded.

TRBV6-1	-	TRBJ2-7	-	CASSEARGRPWNEQYF	TGTGCCAGCAGTGAAGCGCGGGGACGGCCGTGGAACGAGCAGTACTTC
TRBV4-2	TRBD2	TRBJ2-7	-	CASSQDLGLRAGAPYEQYF	TGTGCCAGCAGCCAAGACCTTGGCCTTAGAGCGGGAGCCCCCTACGAGCAGTACTTC
TRBV28	-	TRBJ2-7	-	CASSLFGSQDEQYF	TGTGCCAGCAGTTTATTCGGGAGCCAGGACGAGCAGTACTTC
TRBV28	TRBD1	TRBJ2-7	-	CASSLDRGPYEQYF	TGTGCCAGCAGTCTAGACAGGGGGCCCTACGAGCAGTACTTC
TRBV30	TRBD2	TRBJ2-7	-	CAWSSGSGGTYEQYF	TGTGCCTGGAGTTCGGGTAGCGGGGGCACCTACGAGCAGTACTTC
TRBV9	TRBD1	TRBJ2-5	once	CASSPRQGLATQYF	TGTGCCAGCAGCCCCCGACAGGGGTTGGCGACCCAGTACTTC
TRBV6-1	-	TRBJ1-5	few	CASKQGSNQPQHF	TGTGCCAGTAAACAGGGAAGCAATCAGCCCCAGCATTTT
TRBV12-5	-	TRBJ2-7	-	CASGPDGGHYEQYF	TGTGCTAGTGGTCCTGACGGCGGTCACTACGAGCAGTACTTC
TRBV27	TRBD2	TRBJ2-7	-	CASSLSTSGRHYEQYF	TGTGCCAGCAGTTTATCGACTAGCGGGAGACACTACGAGCAGTACTTC
TRBV28	TRBD1	TRBJ1-2	once	CASRQGIGYGYTF	TGTGCCAGCAGACAGGGGATAGGGTATGGCTACACCTTC
TRBV4-3	-	TRBJ2-2	-	CASSFGQNTGELFF	TGCGCCAGCAGCTTTGGACAAAACACCGGGGAGCTGTTTTTT
TRBV4-1	-	TRBJ1-5	-	CASSEGARQGNQPQHF	TGCGCCAGCAGCGAAGGGGCCAGACAGGGCAATCAGCCCCAGCATTTT